This T cell receptor beta chain was sequenced during a study of cytomegalovirus exposure and HLA in healthy donors. Broader study findings: The Asian-associated ancestry cluster reportedly had fewer N-insertions than the approximately 670-donor mean in a later analysis. Later on, an analysis showed TCR association rates differing by HLA locus, with DRB1 the most and HLA-C the fewest.

A multiplex PCR was run with 60 Vbeta primers and 13 Jbeta primers. Profiled with immunoSEQ multiplex PCR; TCRdb holds only in-frame clones, not every one. The sample consists of approximately 190,000 clones, 82% of them appearing once. This CDR3 has 15 amino acids. Germline loops: CDR1 MNHNY, CDR2 SVGAGI (reference sequence). The junction had 8 bases not matched to a gene; V was cut back by 6 bases and J by 5 bases. As regards this clone: Its antigen is not known.

This receptor was taken from a young woman in good health and CMV-seronegative. This chain uses TRBV6-6 with TRBJ1-4; the match to TRBD1 covers 8 bases. Sequencing input: PBMCs. The CDR3: CASRTTGGVNEKLFF. The CDR3 nucleotides are TGTGCCAGCAGAACAACAGGGGGAGTGAATGAAAAACTGTTTTTT.